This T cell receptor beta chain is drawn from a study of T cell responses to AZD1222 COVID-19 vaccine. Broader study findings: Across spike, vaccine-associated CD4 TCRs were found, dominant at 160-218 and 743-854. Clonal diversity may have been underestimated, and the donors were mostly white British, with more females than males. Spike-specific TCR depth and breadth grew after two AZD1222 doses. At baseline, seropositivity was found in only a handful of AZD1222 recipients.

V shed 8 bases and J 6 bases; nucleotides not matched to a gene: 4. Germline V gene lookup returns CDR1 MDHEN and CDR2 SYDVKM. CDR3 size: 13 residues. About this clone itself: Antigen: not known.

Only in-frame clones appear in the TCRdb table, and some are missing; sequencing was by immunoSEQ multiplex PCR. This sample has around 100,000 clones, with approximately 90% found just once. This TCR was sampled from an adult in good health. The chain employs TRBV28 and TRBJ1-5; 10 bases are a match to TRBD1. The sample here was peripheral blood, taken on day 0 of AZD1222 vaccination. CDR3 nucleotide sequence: TGTGCCAGCTGGGACAGGGGTACTCAGCCCCAGCATTTT. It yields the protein CASWDRGTQPQHF. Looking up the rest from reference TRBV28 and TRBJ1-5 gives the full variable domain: DVKVTQSSRYLVKRTGEKVFLECVQDMDHENMFWYRQDPGLGLRLIYFSYDVKMKEKGDIPEGYSVSREKKERFSLILESASTNQTSMYLCASWDRGTQPQHFGDGTRLSIL.